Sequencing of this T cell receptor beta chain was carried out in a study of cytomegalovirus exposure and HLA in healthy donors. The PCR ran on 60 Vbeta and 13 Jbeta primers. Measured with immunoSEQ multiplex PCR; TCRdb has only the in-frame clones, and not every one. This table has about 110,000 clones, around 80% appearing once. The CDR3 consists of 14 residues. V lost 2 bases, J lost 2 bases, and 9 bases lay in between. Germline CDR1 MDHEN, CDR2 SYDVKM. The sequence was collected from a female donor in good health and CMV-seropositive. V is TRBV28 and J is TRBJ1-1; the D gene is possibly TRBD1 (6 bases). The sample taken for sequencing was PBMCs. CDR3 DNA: TGTGCCAGCAGTTTAAGGGGGATCAACACTGAAGCTTTCTTT. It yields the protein CASSLRGINTEAFF.